What follows are 21 T cell receptor beta chains derived from one specimen sequenced in a study of OX40 agonist ivuxolimab in advanced cancers. Sequenced by immunoSEQ multiplex PCR; TCRdb stores in-frame clones only, minus some. The sample has 20,000 to 25,000 clones; roughly 80% are singletons. Source: CD4+ or CD8+ T cells sorted from blood, taken in a trial of the OX40 agonist ivuxolimab. The receptors stem from an adult with an advanced solid tumor such as melanoma, head and neck, liver or kidney cancer.

J is TRBJ2-3 and V is TRBV21-1; no check of the table's D call, TRBD2, against the DNA was made. TRBV21-1 is an annotated pseudogene. This CDR3 spans 20 amino acids. This CDR3 is CASSKGPSRASVRSTDTQYF. CDR3 sequence (DNA): TGTGCCAGCAGCAAAGGGCCCTCGAGGGCTAGCGTGAGGAGCACAGATACGCAGTATTTT.

The V and J genes are TRBV27 and TRBJ2-3; the match to TRBD2 covers 9 bases. This CDR3 has 13 residues. Germline V gene data show CDR1 as MNHEY and CDR2 as SMNVEV (reference sequence). V was clipped by 8 bases and J by 10 bases; unmatched bases: 10. The DNA for the CDR3 is TGTGCCAGCCGAGGACTAGCGACGATTCCGCAGTATTTT. This codes for CASRGLATIPQYF.

This chain uses TRBV13 with TRBJ1-5; perhaps TRBD1 as D (5 bases). V gave up 4 bases and J gave up 7 bases, with 17 bases separating them. The germline gives CDR1 PRHDT, CDR2 FYEKMQ (reference sequence). This CDR3 has 15 residues. CDR3 region: CASSSRDSGLQPQHF. The CDR3 region has the DNA TGTGCCAGCAGCTCCCGGGACTCGGGGTTGCAGCCCCAGCATTTT.

This clone was seen only once. This chain joins TRBV4-3 and TRBJ2-7; 8 bases match TRBD2. The CDR3 consists of 16 residues. The germline V gene has CDR1 LGHNA and CDR2 YSLEER. With V trimmed by 0 bases and J by 6 bases, 10 bases remained unmatched. CDR3 residues: CASSQDRAGGSLEQYF. The CDR3 nucleotides are TGCGCCAGCAGCCAAGATAGGGCGGGAGGTAGTCTCGAGCAGTACTTC.

The chain is built from TRBV7-8 and TRBJ2-1; D ambiguous. V lost 5 bases and J 6 bases, leaving 8 bases between the germline ends. CDR1 SGHVS and CDR2 FQNEAQ come from the germline V gene. The CDR3 totals 12 residues. CDR3 region: CASSPTGNEQFF. Here the CDR3 DNA reads TGTGCCAGCAGCCCCACGGGCAATGAGCAGTTCTTC.

The J gene is TRBJ2-1, the V gene TRBV9; 7 bases map to TRBD2. V was clipped by 3 bases and J by 0 bases; unmatched bases: 12. The CDR3 has 18 amino acids. The germline gives CDR1 SGDLS, CDR2 YYNGEE. CDR3 sequence: CASSALSGSGASYNEQFF. CDR3 sequence (DNA): TGTGCCAGCAGCGCCCTTTCCGGGAGCGGGGCCTCCTACAATGAGCAGTTCTTC.

DNA for the CDR3: TGTGCCAGCAGCGTTCAGGGGAGCTTCCTCACAGATACGCAGTATTTT. This translates into CASSVQGSFLTDTQYF. The chain employs TRBV9 and TRBJ2-3, with D possibly being TRBD1 (6 bases). The CDR3 runs 16 residues. Trimming took off 2 bases at V and 2 bases at J, with 15 bases between the two ends. The germline CDR1 and CDR2 sequences are SGDLS and YYNGEE.

The V gene is TRBV5-1, the J gene TRBJ1-3, with D hard to call. CDR1 SGHRS and CDR2 YFSETQ come from the germline V gene. CDR3 length: 18 residues. The germline V and J ends were trimmed by 0 bases and 0 bases, with 16 bases remaining between them. CDR3 sequence: CASSLAERAESSGNTIYF. The CDR3 coding sequence is TGCGCCAGCAGCTTGGCCGAACGAGCGGAAAGCTCTGGAAACACCATATATTTT.

The chain is built from TRBV19 and TRBJ1-3; D remains ambiguous. The CDR3 has 15 residues. Trimming shortened V by 9 bases and J by 0 bases, and 15 bases separated the two germline ends. CDR1 is LNHDA, CDR2 SQIVND, per germline (reference sequence). The CDR3 coding sequence is TGTGCCAGCGCCCCGCGGCTCAGCTCTGGAAACACCATATATTTT. This translates into CASAPRLSSGNTIYF.

The V call is TRBV11-2, the J call TRBJ2-7, with 13 positions matching TRBD2. V shed 1 base and J 11 bases; nucleotides not matched to a gene: 8. This CDR3 contains 15 residues. CDR1 SGHAT and CDR2 FQNNGV come from the germline V gene. CDR3 DNA: TGTGCCAGCAGCTTAGGCGCTGGACTAGCGGGAGACAAGTACTTC. Its translation: CASSLGAGLAGDKYF.

This clone came up a few times. The genes are TRBV7-6 and TRBJ2-5, with 11 bases identical to TRBD2. Germline CDR1 reads SGHVS; CDR2 reads FNYEAQ. V shed 5 bases and J 0 bases; nucleotides not matched to a gene: 5. The CDR3 contains 16 residues. This CDR3 reads CASSRGTSGDQETQYF. The CDR3 DNA reads TGTGCCAGCAGCCGCGGGACTAGCGGCGACCAAGAGACCCAGTACTTC. The full variable domain, completed using reference TRBV7-6 and TRBJ2-5, is GAGVSQSPRYKVTKRGQDVALRCDPISGHVSLYWYRQALGQGPEFLTYFNYEAQQDKSGLPNDRFSAERPEGSISTLTIQRTEQRDSAMYRCASSRGTSGDQETQYFGPGTRLLVL.

This clone came up once. The genes are TRBV7-8 and TRBJ2-1; 7 nucleotides match TRBD2. Trimming cost V 5 bases and J 8 bases; bases outside gene matches: 3. This CDR3 has 12 amino acids. In germline, CDR1 is SGHVS, CDR2 FQNEAQ. The CDR3 here is CASSGREDEQFF. The DNA of the CDR3 is TGTGCCAGCAGCGGGAGGGAGGATGAGCAGTTCTTC.

The rearrangement links TRBV28 to TRBJ1-5; the match to TRBD1 covers 7 bases. J gave up 4 bases and V 5 bases, and 5 bases lay outside the gene matches. This CDR3 is 14 amino acids long. Per the germline V gene, CDR1 is MDHEN and CDR2 is SYDVKM. Here the CDR3 reads CASSHRGWNQPQHF. DNA for the CDR3: TGTGCCAGCAGTCACAGGGGTTGGAATCAGCCCCAGCATTTT.

The V call is TRBV19, the J call TRBJ1-1, with 8 bases matching TRBD1. The germline V gene encodes CDR1 LNHDA and CDR2 SQIVND (reference sequence). This CDR3 has 15 residues. With V trimmed by 5 bases and J by 4 bases, 9 bases remained unmatched. The CDR3 spells CASSFSQGVVTEAFF. The CDR3 DNA sequence: TGTGCCAGTAGTTTTTCACAGGGGGTGGTCACTGAAGCTTTCTTT. Looking up the rest from reference TRBV19 and TRBJ1-1 gives the full variable domain: DGGITQSPKYLFRKEGQNVTLSCEQNLNHDAMYWYRQDPGQGLRLIYYSQIVNDFQKGDIAEGYSVSREKKESFPLTVTSAQKNPTAFYLCASSFSQGVVTEAFFGQGTRLTVV.

This chain connects TRBV27 to TRBJ1-5; 9 bases map to TRBD1. Trimming took 8 bases from V and 13 from J; bases not matched to a gene: 6. The CDR3 has 11 amino acids. Germline V lookup: CDR1 MNHEY, CDR2 SMNVEV (reference sequence). The chain's CDR3 is CASGLGTGQHF. For the CDR3, the DNA is TGTGCCAGCGGTCTTGGGACAGGGCAGCATTTT.

This clone appeared a single time. This chain joins TRBV5-8 and TRBJ2-7; a possible D gene is TRBD2 (7 bases). Per germline, CDR1 SGHTS and CDR2 YDEGEE. This CDR3 has 15 amino acids. The V gene lost 3 bases and the J gene lost 6 bases, with 19 bases spanning the gap. The CDR3 DNA reads as TGTGCCAGCAGCTCGGGAGGAACAGGGTGGAGCGAGCAGTACTTC. Protein: CASSSGGTGWSEQYF.

This clone is large within its sample. The CDR3 protein is CASRLGVSAFF. The CDR3 coding sequence is TGTGCCAGCAGGTTAGGGGTTAGCGCTTTCTTT. The rearrangement uses TRBV27 and TRBJ1-1; weak D call: TRBD1 (5 bases). The V gene's germline CDR1 is MNHEY and CDR2 SMNVEV (reference sequence). This CDR3 comprises 11 residues. With 6 bases removed from V and 11 bases from J, the gap between germline ends came to 13 bases.

The chain joins TRBV29-1 to TRBJ2-1; D unresolved. The germline CDR1 and CDR2 sequences are SQVTM and ANQGSEA. This CDR3 has 11 residues. Trimming took 8 bases from V and 3 from J, leaving 8 bases between them. CDR3 coding DNA: TGCAGCTCCGCAGACTACAATGAGCAGTTCTTC. Amino acids: CSSADYNEQFF.

The chain is built from TRBV30 and TRBJ2-3; TRBD1 is a possible D gene (6 bases). Germline assignment: CDR1 GTSNPN and CDR2 SVGIG (reference sequence). The CDR3 runs to 13 residues. Deletions cut 0 bases from V and 4 bases from J, with 8 bases between. CDR3 nucleotides: TGTGCCTGGAGTGTACACAGGGCAGATACGCAGTATTTT. Its protein is CAWSVHRADTQYF.

The CDR3 here is CASSFQGSEQFF. The CDR3 DNA reads TGTGCCAGCAGTTTTCAGGGGAGTGAGCAGTTCTTC. V gene TRBV27 combines with J gene TRBJ2-1; the D gene is possibly TRBD1 (6 bases). From germline, CDR1 is MNHEY and CDR2 SMNVEV (reference sequence). The CDR3 contains 12 residues. With 3 bases removed from V and 9 bases from J, the gap between germline ends came to 9 bases.

This rearrangement joins TRBV4-1 to TRBJ2-2; perhaps TRBD2 as D (5 bases). V was trimmed by 2 bases and J by 6 bases, leaving 16 bases between them. The CDR3 is 16 amino acids. The germline V gene encodes CDR1 MGHRA and CDR2 YSYEKL. The CDR3 here is CASSQIPRTRAGELFF. The CDR3 bases are TGCGCCAGCAGCCAAATCCCACGAACTAGAGCCGGGGAGCTGTTTTTT.